Following are 3 T cell receptor beta chains from one sample sequenced in a study of T cell responses to AZD1222 COVID-19 vaccine. Clones were read by immunoSEQ multiplex PCR, and TCRdb kept only the in-frame ones, dropping some. This sample has roughly 55,000 clones, with around 89% found just once. The source was peripheral blood, collected on day 0 of AZD1222 vaccination. Receptors were obtained from an adult in good health.

The V gene is TRBV5-1, the J gene TRBJ2-1, with D possibly being TRBD1 or TRBD2 (5 bases each). Germline-derived CDR1 and CDR2 are SGHRS and YFSETQ. The CDR3 has 14 amino acids. V lost 4 bases, J lost 8 bases, and 16 bases lay in between. Written as DNA, the CDR3 is TGCGCCAGCAGCCCTGAGGGGCGTACGGATGAGCAGTTCTTC. Protein product: CASSPEGRTDEQFF.

The V call is TRBV5-1, the J call TRBJ2-1; 11 bases fit TRBD2. Germline V lookup: CDR1 SGHRS, CDR2 YFSETQ. The CDR3 totals 15 residues. V dropped 4 bases and J dropped 6; count of bases not matched to a gene: 6. CDR3 sequence (DNA): TGCGCCAGCAGCCCAGGACTAGCGGGTATCAATGAGCAGTTCTTC. Translating gives CASSPGLAGINEQFF.

The chain carries TRBV5-1 and TRBJ2-5; D unclear. The CDR3 covers 14 residues. Trimming shortened V by 2 bases and J by 7 bases, and 15 bases separated the two germline ends. Germline loops: CDR1 SGHRS, CDR2 YFSETQ. This CDR3 is CASSFPRSSGTQYF. The CDR3 DNA reads as TGCGCCAGCAGCTTCCCCCGGTCATCGGGGACCCAGTACTTC.